This T cell receptor beta chain was profiled in a study of blood T cell repertoires in COVID-19. The CDR3 runs 16 residues. Unmatched junction bases numbered 6, after V lost 4 bases and J lost 1 base. Germline V gene lookup returns CDR1 MNHEY and CDR2 SVGAGI. Sequenced by immunoSEQ multiplex PCR; TCRdb stores in-frame clones only, minus some. The table lists almost 350,000 clones, roughly 86% of them singletons. The chain combines TRBV6-5 with TRBJ2-1; 8 bases fit TRBD2. The sample taken for sequencing was PBMCs or T cells enriched from blood (not recorded which). The source is a woman aged 25 to 45 who had been exposed to COVID-19. CDR3 DNA: TGTGCCAGCAGTTTTAGCGGGATTAAATCCTACAATGAGCAGTTCTTC. Translated: CASSFSGIKSYNEQFF.